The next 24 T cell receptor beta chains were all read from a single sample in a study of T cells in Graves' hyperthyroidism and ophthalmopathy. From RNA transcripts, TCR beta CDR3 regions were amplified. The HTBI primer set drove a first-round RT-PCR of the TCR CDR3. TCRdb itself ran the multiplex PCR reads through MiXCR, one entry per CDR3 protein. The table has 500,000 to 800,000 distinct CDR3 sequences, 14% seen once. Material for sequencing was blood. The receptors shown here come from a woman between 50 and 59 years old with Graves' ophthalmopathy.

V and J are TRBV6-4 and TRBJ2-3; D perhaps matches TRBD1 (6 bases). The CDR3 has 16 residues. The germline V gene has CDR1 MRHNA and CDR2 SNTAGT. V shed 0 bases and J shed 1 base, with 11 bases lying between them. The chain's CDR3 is CASSDSGGDGTDTQYF. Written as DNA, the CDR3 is TGTGCCAGCAGTGACTCAGGGGGAGATGGCACAGATACGCAGTATTTT.

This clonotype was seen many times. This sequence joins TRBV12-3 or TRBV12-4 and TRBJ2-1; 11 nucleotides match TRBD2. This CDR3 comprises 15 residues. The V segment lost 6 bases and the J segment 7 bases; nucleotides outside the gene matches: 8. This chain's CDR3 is CASSDPGLAVNEQFF. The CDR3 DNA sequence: TGTGCCAGCAGCGATCCGGGACTAGCGGTAAATGAGCAGTTCTTC.

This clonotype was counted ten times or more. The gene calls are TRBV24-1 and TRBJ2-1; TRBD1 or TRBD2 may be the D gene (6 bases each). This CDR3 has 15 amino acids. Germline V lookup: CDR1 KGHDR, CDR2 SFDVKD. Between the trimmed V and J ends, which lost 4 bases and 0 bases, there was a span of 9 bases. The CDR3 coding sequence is TGTGCCACCAGTGAAGGGGGGAGCTCCTACAATGAGCAGTTCTTC. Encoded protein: CATSEGGSSYNEQFF.

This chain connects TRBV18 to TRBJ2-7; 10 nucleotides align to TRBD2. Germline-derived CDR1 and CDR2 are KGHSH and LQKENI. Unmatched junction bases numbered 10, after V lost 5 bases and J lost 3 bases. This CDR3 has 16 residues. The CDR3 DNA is TGTGCCAGCTCAGCCCCCGGGACTAGCGTCGGCTACGAGCAGTACTTC. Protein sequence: CASSAPGTSVGYEQYF.

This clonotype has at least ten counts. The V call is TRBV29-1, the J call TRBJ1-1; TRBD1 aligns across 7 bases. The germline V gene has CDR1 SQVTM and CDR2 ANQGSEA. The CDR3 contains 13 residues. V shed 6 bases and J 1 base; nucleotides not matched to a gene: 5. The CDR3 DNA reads TGCAGCGTCACCCGGACAGGGAACACTGAAGCTTTCTTT. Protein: CSVTRTGNTEAFF.

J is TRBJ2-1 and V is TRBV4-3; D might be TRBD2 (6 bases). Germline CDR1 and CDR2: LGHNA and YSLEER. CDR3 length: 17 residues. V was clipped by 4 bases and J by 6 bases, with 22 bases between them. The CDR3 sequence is CASSPQLGGAGFNEQFF. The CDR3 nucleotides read TGCGCCAGCAGCCCCCAGTTGGGGGGAGCAGGATTCAATGAGCAGTTCTTC.

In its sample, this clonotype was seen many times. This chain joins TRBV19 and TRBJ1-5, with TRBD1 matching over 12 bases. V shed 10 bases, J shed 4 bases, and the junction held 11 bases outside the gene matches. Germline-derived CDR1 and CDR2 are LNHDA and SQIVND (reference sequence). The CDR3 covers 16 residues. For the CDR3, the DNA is TGTGCCACCACCCGACCGGGACAGGGGGCGAATCAGCCCCAGCATTTT. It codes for CATTRPGQGANQPQHF. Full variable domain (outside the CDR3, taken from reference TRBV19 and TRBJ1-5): DGGITQSPKYLFRKEGQNVTLSCEQNLNHDAMYWYRQDPGQGLRLIYYSQIVNDFQKGDIAEGYSVSREKKESFPLTVTSAQKNPTAFYLCATTRPGQGANQPQHFGDGTRLSIL.

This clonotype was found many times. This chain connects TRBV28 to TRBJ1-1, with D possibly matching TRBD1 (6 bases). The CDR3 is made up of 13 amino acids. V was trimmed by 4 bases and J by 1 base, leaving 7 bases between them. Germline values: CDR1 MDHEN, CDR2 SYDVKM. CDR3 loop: CASSWTENTEAFF. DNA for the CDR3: TGTGCCAGCAGTTGGACAGAGAACACTGAAGCTTTCTTT.

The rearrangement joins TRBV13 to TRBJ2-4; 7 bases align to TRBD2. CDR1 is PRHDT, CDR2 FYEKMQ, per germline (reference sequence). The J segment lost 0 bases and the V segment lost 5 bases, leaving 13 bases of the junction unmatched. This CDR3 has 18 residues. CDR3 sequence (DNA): TGTGCCAGCAGCCCCGGGAGGCGTGATCATCTAGCCAAAAACATTCAGTACTTC. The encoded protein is CASSPGRRDHLAKNIQYF.

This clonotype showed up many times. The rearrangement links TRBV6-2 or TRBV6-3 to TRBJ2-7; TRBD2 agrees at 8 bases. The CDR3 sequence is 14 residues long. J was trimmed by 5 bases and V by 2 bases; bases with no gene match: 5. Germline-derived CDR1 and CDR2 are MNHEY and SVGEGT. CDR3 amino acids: CASSYEREWNEQYF. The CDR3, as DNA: TGTGCCAGCAGTTACGAGCGGGAGTGGAACGAGCAGTACTTC.

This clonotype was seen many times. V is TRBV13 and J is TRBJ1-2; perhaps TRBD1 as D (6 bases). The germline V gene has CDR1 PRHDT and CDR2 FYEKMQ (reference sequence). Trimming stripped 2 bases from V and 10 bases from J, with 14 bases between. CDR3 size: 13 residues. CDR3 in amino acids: CASSLRPTGSYTF. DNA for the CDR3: TGTGCCAGCAGCTTACGCCCGACAGGTTCCTACACCTTC. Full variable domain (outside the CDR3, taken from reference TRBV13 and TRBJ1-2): AAGVIQSPRHLIKEKRETATLKCYPIPRHDTVYWYQQGPGQDPQFLISFYEKMQSDKGSIPDRFSAQQFSDYHSELNMSSLELGDSALYFCASSLRPTGSYTFGSGTRLTVV.

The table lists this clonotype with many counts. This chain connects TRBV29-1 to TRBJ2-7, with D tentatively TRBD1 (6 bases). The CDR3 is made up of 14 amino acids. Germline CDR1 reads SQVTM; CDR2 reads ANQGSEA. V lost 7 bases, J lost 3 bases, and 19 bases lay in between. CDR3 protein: CSAATGTQFYEQYF. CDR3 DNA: TGCAGCGCTGCAACAGGGACCCAATTCTACGAGCAGTACTTC.

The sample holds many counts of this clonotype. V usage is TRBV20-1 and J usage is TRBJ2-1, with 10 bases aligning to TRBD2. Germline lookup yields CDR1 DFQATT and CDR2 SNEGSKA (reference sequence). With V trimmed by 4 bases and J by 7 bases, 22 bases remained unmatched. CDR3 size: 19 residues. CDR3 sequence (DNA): TGCAGTGCTACACAGAGGTACCGCGGCCTAGCGGGAGTAAGGAATGAGCAGTTCTTC. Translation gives CSATQRYRGLAGVRNEQFF.

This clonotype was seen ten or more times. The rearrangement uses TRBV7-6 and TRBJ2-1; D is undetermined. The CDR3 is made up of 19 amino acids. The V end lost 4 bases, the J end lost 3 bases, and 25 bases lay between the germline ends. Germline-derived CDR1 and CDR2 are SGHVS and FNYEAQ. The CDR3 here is CASSSRRSGIYGHYNEQFF. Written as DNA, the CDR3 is TGTGCCAGCAGCTCCCGACGTTCCGGTATTTATGGTCACTACAATGAGCAGTTCTTC.

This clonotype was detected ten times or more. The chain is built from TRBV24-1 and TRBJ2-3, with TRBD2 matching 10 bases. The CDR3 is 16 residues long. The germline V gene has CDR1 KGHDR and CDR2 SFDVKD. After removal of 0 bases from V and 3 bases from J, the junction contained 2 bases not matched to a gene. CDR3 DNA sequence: TGTGCCACCAGTGATTTGCCTAGCGGGAGTACAGATACGCAGTATTTT. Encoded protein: CATSDLPSGSTDTQYF.

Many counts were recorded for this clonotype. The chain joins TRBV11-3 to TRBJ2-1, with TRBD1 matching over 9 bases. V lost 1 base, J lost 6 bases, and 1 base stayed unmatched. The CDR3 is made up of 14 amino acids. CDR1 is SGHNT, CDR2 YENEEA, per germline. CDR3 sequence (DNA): TGTGCCAGCAGCTTAGGGACAGGGGTCAATGAGCAGTTCTTC. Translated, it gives CASSLGTGVNEQFF.

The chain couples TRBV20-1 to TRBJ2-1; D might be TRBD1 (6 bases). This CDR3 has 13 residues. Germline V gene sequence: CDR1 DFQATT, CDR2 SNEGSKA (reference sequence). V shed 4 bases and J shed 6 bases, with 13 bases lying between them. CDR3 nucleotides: TGCAGTGCTATGACAGGATATTGCAATGAGCAGTTCTTC. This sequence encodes CSAMTGYCNEQFF.

CDR3 loop: CASRTTVYPNEQFF. In DNA form, the CDR3 reads TGTGCCAGCAGGACTACCGTGTACCCGAATGAGCAGTTCTTC. V usage is TRBV25-1 and J usage is TRBJ2-1; tentatively, D is TRBD2 (5 bases). The CDR3 loop spans 14 amino acids. V was cut by 6 bases and J by 7 bases, with 16 bases left in between. CDR1 MGHDK and CDR2 SYGVNS come from the germline V gene.

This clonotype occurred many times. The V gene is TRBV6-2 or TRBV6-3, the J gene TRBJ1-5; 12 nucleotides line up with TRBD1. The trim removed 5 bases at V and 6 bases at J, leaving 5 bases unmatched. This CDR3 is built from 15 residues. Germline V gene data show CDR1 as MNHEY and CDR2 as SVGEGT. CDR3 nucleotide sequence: TGTGCCAGCAGTCCCCGGGACAGGGGGCTTCAGCCCCAGCATTTT. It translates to CASSPRDRGLQPQHF.

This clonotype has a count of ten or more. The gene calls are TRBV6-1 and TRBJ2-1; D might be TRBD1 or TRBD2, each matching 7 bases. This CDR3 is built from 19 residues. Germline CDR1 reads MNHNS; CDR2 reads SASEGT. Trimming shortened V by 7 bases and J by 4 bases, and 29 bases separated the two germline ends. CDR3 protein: CASNPKGAVGGYGYNEQFF. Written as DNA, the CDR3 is TGTGCCAGCAACCCAAAGGGGGCTGTGGGAGGGTACGGTTACAATGAGCAGTTCTTC.

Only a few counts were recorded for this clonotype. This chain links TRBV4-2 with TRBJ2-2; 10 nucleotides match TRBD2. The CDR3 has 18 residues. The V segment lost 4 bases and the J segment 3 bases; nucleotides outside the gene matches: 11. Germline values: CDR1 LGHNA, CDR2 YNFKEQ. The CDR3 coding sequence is TGTGCCAGCAGCCGAACTCCTAGGACTAGCGGCGACACCGGGGAGCTGTTTTTT. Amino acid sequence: CASSRTPRTSGDTGELFF.

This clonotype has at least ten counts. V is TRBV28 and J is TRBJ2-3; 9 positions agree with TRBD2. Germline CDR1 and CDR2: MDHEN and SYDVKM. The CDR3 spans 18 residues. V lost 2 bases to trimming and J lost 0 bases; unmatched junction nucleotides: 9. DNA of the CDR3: TGTGCCAGCAGTTTACCAGCGGGAGGTGGTTTTAGCACAGATACGCAGTATTTT. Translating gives CASSLPAGGGFSTDTQYF.

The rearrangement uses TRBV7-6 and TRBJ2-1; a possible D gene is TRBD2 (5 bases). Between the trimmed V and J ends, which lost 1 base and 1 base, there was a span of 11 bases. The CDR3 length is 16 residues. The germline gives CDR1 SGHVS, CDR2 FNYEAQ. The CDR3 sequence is CASSLGVDFSYNEQFF. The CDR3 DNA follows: TGTGCCAGCAGCTTAGGGGTGGACTTTTCCTACAATGAGCAGTTCTTC.

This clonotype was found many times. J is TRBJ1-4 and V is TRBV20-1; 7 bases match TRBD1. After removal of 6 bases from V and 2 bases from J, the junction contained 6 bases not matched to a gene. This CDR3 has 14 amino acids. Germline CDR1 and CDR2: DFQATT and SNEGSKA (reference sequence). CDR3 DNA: TGCAGTGCCAAACAGGGGTGGACTAATGAAAAACTGTTTTTT. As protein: CSAKQGWTNEKLFF.